The TCR beta chain described here comes from a study of blood T cell repertoires in COVID-19. The data were produced by immunoSEQ multiplex PCR, yet TCRdb's version contains in-frame clones alone and is incomplete. The top ten hold roughly 6.7% of the sample, which has some 240,000 clones, 60% to 85% seen once. Germline CDR1 reads GTSNPN; CDR2 reads SVGIG (reference sequence). V lost 2 bases to trimming and J lost 0 bases, with 10 bases between them. This CDR3 region has 15 residues. Sequenced: peripheral blood. The chain employs TRBV30 and TRBJ2-2, with TRBD1 as a possible D gene (5 bases). The sequence derives from a woman between 70 and 85 years old with acute or convalescent COVID-19. The CDR3: CAWSPDNPNTGELFF. The CDR3 DNA follows: TGTGCCTGGAGTCCGGACAATCCGAACACCGGGGAGCTGTTTTTT.